Listed below are T cell receptor beta chains from one sample, sequenced in a study of blood T cell repertoires in COVID-19. Sequencing was performed with immunoSEQ multiplex PCR; in TCRdb, only in-frame clones are kept and a portion is missing. The top ten clones hold about 8.2% of a sample with more than 150,000 clones, 65% to 90% of them seen once. The sequencing sample was made of peripheral blood. The receptors were sampled from a man aged 55 to 70 with acute or convalescent COVID-19. Each CDR3 is given with its conserved first and last residue. D genes are given only for firm matches. Size is omitted from some rows. Given values are once, few, many or a class for expanded clones.

TRBV12-3/TRBV12-4	TRBJ1-2	-	-	TGTGCCAGCAGCGGGCAGGGCCATTATGGCTACACCTTC	CASSGQGHYGYTF
TRBV6-5	TRBJ1-5	TRBD1	-	TGTGCCAGTACCCAGGGGGCCCTCAATCAGCCCCAGCATTTT	CASTQGALNQPQHF
TRBV5-1	TRBJ2-7	TRBD2	-	TGCGCCAGCAGAAGGACTAGCGGGCCTGGCAATTACGAGCAGTACTTC	CASRRTSGPGNYEQYF
TRBV13	TRBJ1-1	-	-	TGTGCCAGCAGCTTAGGCCTATCGCTAGCAGAGGACACTGAAGCTTTCTTT	CASSLGLSLAEDTEAFF
TRBV5-5	TRBJ1-1	-	once	TGTGCCAGCAGCTTATACAGGGATACTGAAGCTTTCTTT	CASSLYRDTEAFF
TRBV24-1	TRBJ2-2	TRBD1	-	TGTGCCACCGGAGACAGGGGGAACACCGGGGAGCTGTTTTTT	CATGDRGNTGELFF
TRBV29-1	TRBJ2-7	TRBD2	few	TGCAGCGTTGAAAGGGGCGGGACTAGCGGGAGCTACGAGCAGTACTTC	CSVERGGTSGSYEQYF
TRBV28	TRBJ1-2	-	-	TGTGCCAGCAGCCCAGGGCGGGGTACAGCTAACTATGGCTACACCTTC	CASSPGRGTANYGYTF
TRBV18	TRBJ2-7	TRBD1	-	TGTGCCAGCTCACCCCGACAGGGTGAGGAGCAGTACTTC	CASSPRQGEEQYF
TRBV24-1	TRBJ2-2	-	-	TGTGCCACGGGGGCAAGCGAGGTTAGTACCGGGGAGCTGTTTTTT	CATGASEVSTGELFF
TRBV10-3	TRBJ2-2	TRBD2	-	TGTGCCATCACCCGACTAGCGGGAGGTGACACCGGGGAGCTGTTTTTT	CAITRLAGGDTGELFF
TRBV29-1	TRBJ2-1	TRBD2	-	TGCAGCGTAGGCGAGACTAGCGGGATTGATGAGCAGTTCTTC	CSVGETSGIDEQFF
TRBV20-1	TRBJ2-2	-	-	TGCAGTGCTAGACGGGTTGGGGAGCTGTTTTTT	CSARRVGELFF
TRBV4-1	TRBJ1-5	-	-	TGCGCCAGCAGCCACGACTGGGATCAGCCCCAGCATTTT	CASSHDWDQPQHF
TRBV19	TRBJ2-7	TRBD1	-	TGTGCCAGTAGTGCGGGACAGGGACCGGGAAGGTGGCGCTACGAGCAGTACTTC	CASSAGQGPGRWRYEQYF
TRBV5-1	TRBJ1-1	TRBD1	-	TGCGCCAGCAGCCCAGGGACAGGGGGAGTAAACACTGAAGCTTTCTTT	CASSPGTGGVNTEAFF
TRBV6-2/TRBV6-3	TRBJ2-1	-	-	TGTGCCAGCAGCCCAACCGTAGGAGAATACAATGAGCAGTTCTTC	CASSPTVGEYNEQFF
TRBV30	TRBJ1-1	-	-	TGTGCCTGGAGTGTACAGCTGAACACTGAAGCTTTCTTT	CAWSVQLNTEAFF
TRBV27	TRBJ2-1	TRBD2	-	TGTGCCAGCAGTCCCCGGACTAGCGGGAGGAGCTCCTACAATGAGCAGTTCTTC	CASSPRTSGRSSYNEQFF
TRBV7-2	TRBJ1-2	-	-	TGTGCCAGCAGCTCCTCGTACGGGGGCTATGGCTACACCTTC	CASSSSYGGYGYTF
TRBV5-1	TRBJ1-1	TRBD1	-	TGCGCCAGCAGCTTGGGACCAGGGGGCGAGGATGAAGCTTTCTTT	CASSLGPGGEDEAFF
TRBV7-8	TRBJ2-3	-	-	TGTGCCAGCAGCTTACCCGGGTCAATTTGGGATACGCAGTATTTT	CASSLPGSIWDTQYF
TRBV20-1	TRBJ2-7	-	-	TGCAGTGCTAGTGGGTCGGCCTACGAGCAGTACTTC	CSASGSAYEQYF
TRBV20-1	TRBJ1-2	TRBD1	once	TGCAGTGCTAGTCCCTCGCAGGGGGGCTATGGCTACACCTTC	CSASPSQGGYGYTF
TRBV29-1	TRBJ1-5	-	-	TGCAGCGTCGCCCACGGGGGATCTCAGCCCCAGCATTTT	CSVAHGGSQPQHF
TRBV7-2	TRBJ1-4	-	-	TGTGCCAGCAGCCCTACAGGGCTCACTAATGAAAAACTGTTTTTT	CASSPTGLTNEKLFF